The 14 T cell receptor beta chains presented below share a single source sample, sequenced in a study of blood T cell repertoires in COVID-19. Method: immunoSEQ multiplex PCR; TCRdb's copy keeps in-frame clones and lacks some. The data hold some 300,000 clones, with nearly 90% observed a single time. Sequences were obtained from PBMCs or T cells enriched from blood (not recorded which). These receptors originate from a woman between 45 and 60 years old who had been exposed to COVID-19.

This CDR3 is CASSIGLGLGEQYF. CDR3 nucleotide sequence: TGTGCCAGTAGTATAGGATTGGGACTCGGCGAGCAGTACTTC. This chain joins TRBV19 and TRBJ2-7; D possibly corresponds to TRBD2 (6 bases). Germline assignment: CDR1 LNHDA and CDR2 SQIVND (reference sequence). Trimming took off 1 base at V and 6 bases at J, with 13 bases between the two ends. This CDR3 spans 14 amino acids. Looking up the rest from reference TRBV19 and TRBJ2-7 gives the full variable domain: DGGITQSPKYLFRKEGQNVTLSCEQNLNHDAMYWYRQDPGQGLRLIYYSQIVNDFQKGDIAEGYSVSREKKESFPLTVTSAQKNPTAFYLCASSIGLGLGEQYFGPGTRLTVT.

The V gene is TRBV12-3 or TRBV12-4, the J gene TRBJ2-3; TRBD1 might be the D (7 bases). The CDR3 runs 12 residues. The V end was cut by 7 bases, the J end by 5 bases, with 10 bases between. CDR3 DNA sequence: TGTGCCAGCAATCAGGGGGGAGATACGCAGTATTTT. This translates into CASNQGGDTQYF.

The chain couples TRBV5-1 to TRBJ2-2; D remains ambiguous. Germline V gene sequence: CDR1 SGHRS, CDR2 YFSETQ. V was cut by 0 bases and J by 6 bases, with 9 bases left in between. CDR3 length: 14 amino acids. The CDR3 region has the DNA TGCGCCAGCAGCTTGGCGTTTTCCCCCGGGGAGCTGTTTTTT. It translates to CASSLAFSPGELFF.

This clone was recorded only once. The chain uses TRBV7-2 and TRBJ1-3, with D tentatively TRBD1 (6 bases). CDR3 size: 15 residues. Per the germline V gene, CDR1 is SGHTA and CDR2 is FQGNSA. The V gene lost 6 bases and the J gene lost 0 bases, with 12 bases spanning the gap. CDR3 nucleotides: TGTGCCAGCAGAACTGGGGGCAGCTCTGGAAACACCATATATTTT. Its protein is CASRTGGSSGNTIYF. Filled out from reference TRBV7-2 and TRBJ1-3, the complete variable domain reads GAGVSQSPSNKVTEKGKDVELRCDPISGHTALYWYRQSLGQGLEFLIYFQGNSAPDKSGLPSDRFSAERTGGSVSTLTIQRTQQEDSAVYLCASRTGGSSGNTIYFGEGSWLTVV.

The rearrangement uses TRBV10-1 and TRBJ1-2; 10 positions match TRBD1. Germline CDR1 reads WNHNN; CDR2 reads SYGVQD (reference sequence). Losses at the gene ends were 4 bases for V and 6 bases for J; bases not matched to a gene: 5. The CDR3 is 14 residues long. The CDR3 DNA sequence: TGCGCCAGCAGTGTCGTGACAGGGGGCGATGGCTACACCTTC. The encoded protein is CASSVVTGGDGYTF.

V usage is TRBV7-9 and J usage is TRBJ1-4, with no clear D. Trimming took off 4 bases at V and 3 bases at J, with 15 bases between the two ends. The CDR3 is made up of 16 amino acids. From germline, CDR1 is SEHNR and CDR2 FQNEAQ (reference sequence). The CDR3 sequence: CASSWRQAASNEKLFF. CDR3 bases: TGTGCCAGCAGCTGGCGCCAGGCAGCTTCTAATGAAAAACTGTTTTTT.

The chain links TRBV5-6 to TRBJ1-6; a possible D gene is TRBD1 (6 bases). Germline CDR1 reads SGHDT; CDR2 reads YYEEEE. V gave up 4 bases and J gave up 4 bases, with 9 bases separating them. This CDR3 comprises 14 residues. In DNA, the CDR3 is TGTGCCAGCAGCACGGGACAATATAATTCACCCCTCCACTTT. It is translated as CASSTGQYNSPLHF.

This sequence joins TRBV18 and TRBJ2-7; 12 nucleotides agree with TRBD2. After removal of 3 bases from V and 6 bases from J, the junction contained 3 bases not matched to a gene. CDR1 and CDR2 from the germline V gene are KGHSH and LQKENI. CDR3 length: 14 residues. This CDR3 is CASSPTSGGPEQYF. CDR3 bases: TGTGCCAGCTCACCGACTAGCGGGGGACCCGAGCAGTACTTC.

The chain is built from TRBV5-1 and TRBJ2-7, with TRBD2 identical over 8 bases. Per germline, CDR1 SGHRS and CDR2 YFSETQ. CDR3 length equals 12 residues. J lost 4 bases, V lost 5 bases, and 2 bases had no gene match. CDR3 sequence reads: CASRAGDYEQYF. In DNA, the CDR3 is TGCGCCAGCAGAGCGGGGGATTACGAGCAGTACTTC.

This clone has more than one count but fewer than ten. The chain combines TRBV11-1 with TRBJ1-1; D gene uncertain. Germline V CDR1 and CDR2: SGHAT, FQDESV (reference sequence). The V end lost 4 bases, the J end lost 5 bases, and 17 bases lay between the germline ends. The CDR3 length is 15 residues. In DNA, the CDR3 is TGTGCCAGCAGCTCGCCCGTCGCGGGGAGGACTGAAGCTTTCTTT. It translates to CASSSPVAGRTEAFF.

This clone showed up just once. The chain employs TRBV4-2 and TRBJ2-1; D perhaps matches TRBD1 (6 bases). V lost 5 bases and J 6 bases, leaving 8 bases between the germline ends. The CDR3 has 12 residues. Germline loops: CDR1 LGHNA, CDR2 YNFKEQ. DNA for the CDR3: TGTGCCAGCAGCAGCAGGGGCAATGAGCAGTTCTTC. Amino acid sequence: CASSSRGNEQFF.

The chain recombines TRBV5-1 with TRBJ2-7, with 7 bases matching TRBD2. This CDR3 is 15 amino acids long. Trimming at V came to 3 bases and at J to 2 bases, leaving 8 bases not matched to a gene. The germline V gene has CDR1 SGHRS and CDR2 YFSETQ. The CDR3 reads CASSSTRGTAYEQYF. The CDR3 DNA follows: TGCGCCAGCAGCTCAACGCGGGGGACGGCCTACGAGCAGTACTTC.

CDR3 protein: CASSLPRTSGGAQYF. CDR3 DNA sequence: TGTGCCAGCAGCCTCCCCAGGACTAGCGGGGGGGCGCAGTATTTT. The V and J genes are TRBV3-1 (or the pseudogene TRBV3-2) and TRBJ2-3; 15 bases fit TRBD2. Germline V gene data show CDR1 as LGHDT and CDR2 as YNNKEL (reference sequence). The CDR3 has 15 residues. Trimming at V came to 4 bases and at J to 10 bases, leaving 6 bases not matched to a gene.

In DNA, the CDR3 is TGTGCCAGCCGGACAGGGGGAAAGGCTCCCGGCTACACCTTC. This translates into CASRTGGKAPGYTF. The V call is TRBV6-5, the J call TRBJ1-2; 10 bases align to TRBD1. CDR1 is MNHEY and CDR2 is SVGAGI in the germline V gene. The CDR3 covers 14 residues. The V and J ends lost 8 bases and 8 bases, in that order; junction bases with no gene match: 11.